The 11 T cell receptor beta chains presented below share a single source sample, sequenced in a study of cytomegalovirus exposure and HLA in healthy donors. Primers: 60 Vbeta forward and 13 Jbeta reverse. Data came from immunoSEQ multiplex PCR; TCRdb stores just in-frame clones and leaves some out. The table records about 76,000 clones, more than 75% of them present only once. The sequenced material came from PBMCs. The receptors stem from a male donor in good health and CMV-seropositive.

Concerning this clone itself: The junction differs from germline at one of its ends, possibly a read error. The rearrangement uses TRBV6-5 and TRBJ2-7; 9 nucleotides match TRBD1. From germline, CDR1 is MNHEY and CDR2 SVGAGI. CDR3 length: 14 residues. The CDR3 is CASTPDRGSDEQYF. The CDR3 DNA is TGTGCCAGCACACCGGACAGGGGCTCCGACGAGCAGTACTTC.

DNA for the CDR3: TGTGCCAGCAGCTTCGGGACTAGCGGACCGGGAGAGCTGTTTTTT. Amino acids: CASSFGTSGPGELFF. The genes are TRBV7-2 and TRBJ2-2; 11 bases fit TRBD2. V shed 3 bases, J shed 11 bases, and the junction held 8 bases outside the gene matches. Germline V lookup: CDR1 SGHTA, CDR2 FQGNSA. CDR3 size: 15 residues. Based on the CDR3 plus reference TRBV7-2 and TRBJ2-2, the full variable domain is GAGVSQSPSNKVTEKGKDVELRCDPISGHTALYWYRQSLGQGLEFLIYFQGNSAPDKSGLPSDRFSAERTGGSVSTLTIQRTQQEDSAVYLCASSFGTSGPGELFFGEGSRLTVL.

This clone has a handful of counts. This CDR3 is CASSSTRGKSTEAFF. DNA for the CDR3: TGCGCCAGCAGCTCTACCAGGGGTAAGAGCACTGAAGCTTTCTTT. This chain joins TRBV5-1 and TRBJ1-1, with D possibly being TRBD1 (6 bases). Per the germline V gene, CDR1 is SGHRS and CDR2 is YFSETQ. The CDR3 is 15 residues long. The V and J ends lost 3 bases and 4 bases respectively, with 16 bases between them.

The CDR3, as DNA: TGTGCCAGCAGCTGGGGGTACGTAGCGGGAGGAACCAATGAGCAGTTCTTC. Translated: CASSWGYVAGGTNEQFF. This sequence joins TRBV5-6 and TRBJ2-1; 10 nucleotides line up with TRBD2. CDR1 is SGHDT and CDR2 is YYEEEE in the germline V gene. The CDR3 loop spans 17 amino acids. V trimming: 3 bases; J trimming: 6 bases; junction bases outside the gene matches: 12.

The chain couples TRBV15 to TRBJ1-5, with 8 bases fitting TRBD1. V lost 2 bases and J lost 5; bases outside the gene matches: 5. In germline, CDR1 is LNHNV, CDR2 YYDKDF (reference sequence). This CDR3 is built from 15 residues. The CDR3 region has the DNA TGTGCCACCAGCAGACAGGGGGCAGCGGATCAGCCCCAGCATTTT. Translated, it gives CATSRQGAADQPQHF.

The chain has TRBV9 and TRBJ2-2, with 11 bases aligning to TRBD2. CDR1 SGDLS and CDR2 YYNGEE come from the germline V gene. The CDR3 loop spans 17 amino acids. Unmatched junction bases numbered 10, after V lost 1 base and J lost 8 bases. The CDR3 DNA reads as TGTGCCAGCAGCGTAAATAGCGGGAGGGCCGGGGCGGGGGAGCTGTTTTTT. It yields the protein CASSVNSGRAGAGELFF.

CDR3 in DNA: TGTGCCAGCAGCTTAATGGGCCGGGAGGGCCTCTACAATGAGCAGTTCTTC. Protein sequence: CASSLMGREGLYNEQFF. This chain links TRBV7-3 with TRBJ2-1, with 8 nucleotides matching TRBD2. CDR3 length equals 17 residues. V shed 1 base, J shed 3 bases, and the junction held 8 bases outside the gene matches. CDR1 and CDR2 (germline): SGHTA, FQGTGA.

The chain joins TRBV11-2 to TRBJ1-2; the D is unclear. The V end lost 7 bases, the J end lost 7 bases, and 13 bases lay between the germline ends. There are 12 residues in the CDR3. The germline gives CDR1 SGHAT, CDR2 FQNNGV. CDR3 residues: CASTKEIPGYTF. As DNA, the CDR3 is TGTGCCAGCACCAAGGAGATTCCTGGCTACACCTTC.

In its sample, this clone was seen a few times. V and J are TRBV7-9 and TRBJ2-5; 12 nucleotides line up with TRBD2. Looked up from germline, CDR1 is SEHNR and CDR2 is FQNEAQ (reference sequence). The ends lost 5 bases at V and 5 bases at J; junction bases unmatched: 9. This CDR3 spans 16 amino acids. The CDR3: CASSQNGLAGKETQYF. DNA of the CDR3: TGTGCCAGCAGCCAAAATGGACTAGCGGGGAAGGAGACCCAGTACTTC.

This clone turned up a few times. The chain couples TRBV7-8 to TRBJ2-1, with D possibly matching TRBD1 (5 bases). The germline CDR1 and CDR2 sequences are SGHVS and FQNEAQ. Trimming took 0 bases from V and 10 from J, leaving 7 bases between them. This CDR3 is built from 12 residues. This CDR3 reads CASSLARTEQFF. DNA of the CDR3: TGTGCCAGCAGCTTAGCTCGGACAGAGCAGTTCTTC. Complete variable domain (other parts from reference TRBV7-8 and TRBJ2-1): GAGVSQSPRYKVAKRGQDVALRCDPISGHVSLFWYQQALGQGPEFLTYFQNEAQLDKSGLPSDRFFAERPEGSVSTLKIQRTQQEDSAVYLCASSLARTEQFFGPGTRLTVL.

CDR3 protein: CASSLAGQVGRETQYF. Here the CDR3 DNA reads TGTGCCAGCAGCTTAGCCGGACAGGTGGGTCGAGAGACCCAGTACTTC. The V gene is TRBV7-6, the J gene TRBJ2-5; 7 nucleotides match TRBD1. With V trimmed by 0 bases and J by 4 bases, 8 bases remained unmatched. The CDR3 is 16 amino acids. Looked up from germline, CDR1 is SGHVS and CDR2 is FNYEAQ.